A selection of T cell receptor beta chains follows, all from one sample in a study of T cell responses to AZD1222 COVID-19 vaccine. Sequencing used immunoSEQ multiplex PCR; TCRdb keeps in-frame clones, though not all of them. There are about 110,000 clones in the sample; approximately 86% occur only once, and about 3.3% lies in the top ten. This sample comprised peripheral blood, obtained on day 0 of AZD1222 vaccination. These receptors were taken from an adult in good health. Both conserved end residues are part of each CDR3. Each record gives: V gene, J gene, clone size, CDR3 protein. Clone size is given for some rows only: seen once, a few or many times, or a class if the clone is expanded.

v_call: TRBV28; j_call: TRBJ2-5; clone_size: -; cdr3_aa: CASTTGSQETQYF
v_call: TRBV28; j_call: TRBJ2-7; clone_size: -; cdr3_aa: CASSLDTSYEQYF
v_call: TRBV28; j_call: TRBJ1-5; clone_size: -; cdr3_aa: CASSGQGVNQPQHF
v_call: TRBV28; j_call: TRBJ1-5; clone_size: few; cdr3_aa: CASSARQGRNQPQHF
v_call: TRBV19; j_call: TRBJ1-2; clone_size: -; cdr3_aa: CASSIGGGGVNYGYTF
v_call: TRBV5-1; j_call: TRBJ2-3; clone_size: once; cdr3_aa: CASRREGADTQYF
v_call: TRBV7-9; j_call: TRBJ2-5; clone_size: -; cdr3_aa: CASSFSSIKETQYF
v_call: TRBV27; j_call: TRBJ1-2; clone_size: -; cdr3_aa: CASSSPSQGRPGYGYTF
v_call: TRBV4-3; j_call: TRBJ1-3; clone_size: -; cdr3_aa: CASSQGGTGTKSTIYF
v_call: TRBV6-1; j_call: TRBJ2-7; clone_size: -; cdr3_aa: CASASRGYEQYF
v_call: TRBV24-1; j_call: TRBJ2-3; clone_size: once; cdr3_aa: CATSDSKRGTDTQYF
v_call: TRBV20-1; j_call: TRBJ1-1; clone_size: -; cdr3_aa: CSASRQGKVTEAFF
v_call: TRBV2; j_call: TRBJ1-2; clone_size: -; cdr3_aa: CASRLQGLAEGYTF
v_call: TRBV4-1; j_call: TRBJ2-5; clone_size: -; cdr3_aa: CASSQAVQETQYF
v_call: TRBV13; j_call: TRBJ1-1; clone_size: -; cdr3_aa: CASSSKGAGNTEAFF
v_call: TRBV7-9; j_call: TRBJ1-5; clone_size: -; cdr3_aa: CASSADRAAAQPQHF
v_call: TRBV28; j_call: TRBJ1-1; clone_size: -; cdr3_aa: CASVPAGAMNTEAFF
v_call: TRBV5-8; j_call: TRBJ2-7; clone_size: -; cdr3_aa: CASSLLDEQYF
v_call: TRBV5-4; j_call: TRBJ2-5; clone_size: -; cdr3_aa: CASSPPTQETQYF
v_call: TRBV5-4; j_call: TRBJ1-2; clone_size: -; cdr3_aa: CASSIYTGNYGYTF
v_call: TRBV28; j_call: TRBJ1-2; clone_size: -; cdr3_aa: CASSFHDGYTF
v_call: TRBV5-4; j_call: TRBJ1-2; clone_size: -; cdr3_aa: CASSTDSNYGYTF
v_call: TRBV6-1; j_call: TRBJ1-2; clone_size: -; cdr3_aa: CASSDTRQGTYNYGYTF
v_call: TRBV5-6; j_call: TRBJ1-3; clone_size: once; cdr3_aa: CASSSLQRQPGNTIYF
v_call: TRBV7-6; j_call: TRBJ2-7; clone_size: -; cdr3_aa: CASSSRQGGEQYF
v_call: TRBV11-3; j_call: TRBJ2-7; clone_size: -; cdr3_aa: CASSLDSTGEAMEQYF
v_call: TRBV18; j_call: TRBJ2-7; clone_size: -; cdr3_aa: CASSPGIPYEQYF
v_call: TRBV29-1; j_call: TRBJ1-1; clone_size: -; cdr3_aa: CSVGGMGINPPDMNTEAFF
v_call: TRBV28; j_call: TRBJ2-5; clone_size: -; cdr3_aa: CASTKAETQYF
v_call: TRBV5-1; j_call: TRBJ1-2; clone_size: -; cdr3_aa: CASTSLGLYGYTF
v_call: TRBV15; j_call: TRBJ1-5; clone_size: -; cdr3_aa: CATSGGDRVGNQPQHF
v_call: TRBV5-1; j_call: TRBJ1-1; clone_size: -; cdr3_aa: CASSAGQGWAEAFF
v_call: TRBV5-1; j_call: TRBJ2-3; clone_size: -; cdr3_aa: CASSRSDRANTDTQYF
v_call: TRBV5-1; j_call: TRBJ2-6; clone_size: few; cdr3_aa: CASSFNSGANVLTF
v_call: TRBV27; j_call: TRBJ1-1; clone_size: -; cdr3_aa: CASSLSGVVTEAFF
v_call: TRBV7-2; j_call: TRBJ2-5; clone_size: -; cdr3_aa: CASSLVKETQYF
v_call: TRBV7-2; j_call: TRBJ1-1; clone_size: once; cdr3_aa: CASSPNVGVGEAFF
v_call: TRBV7-3; j_call: TRBJ1-6; clone_size: -; cdr3_aa: CASSLEGQEYNSPLHF
v_call: TRBV9; j_call: TRBJ1-5; clone_size: -; cdr3_aa: CASSQTPQPNQPQHF
v_call: TRBV5-1; j_call: TRBJ2-7; clone_size: few; cdr3_aa: CASSSERRGYEQYF